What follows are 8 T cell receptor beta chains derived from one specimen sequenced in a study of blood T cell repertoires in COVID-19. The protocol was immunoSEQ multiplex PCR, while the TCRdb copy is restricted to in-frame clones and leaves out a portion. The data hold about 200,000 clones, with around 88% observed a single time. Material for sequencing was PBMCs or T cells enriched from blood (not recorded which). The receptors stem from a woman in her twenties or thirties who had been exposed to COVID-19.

CDR3 in DNA: TGTGCCAGCACCACCGGGGGGGGCAAAAGCTCCTACGAGCAGTACTTC. This codes for CASTTGGGKSSYEQYF. The chain combines TRBV28 with TRBJ2-7, with 8 nucleotides matching TRBD2. Germline trimming cut 7 bases from V and 0 bases from J; bases unmatched to any gene: 11. CDR3 size: 16 residues. Germline CDR1 is MDHEN and CDR2 is SYDVKM.

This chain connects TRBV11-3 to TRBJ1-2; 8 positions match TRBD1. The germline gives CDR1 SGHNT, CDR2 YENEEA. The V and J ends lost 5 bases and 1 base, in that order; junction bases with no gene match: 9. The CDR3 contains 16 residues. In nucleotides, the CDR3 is TGTGCCAGCAGCCTCCCGTTTGGACAGGGTAACTATGGCTACACCTTC. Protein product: CASSLPFGQGNYGYTF.

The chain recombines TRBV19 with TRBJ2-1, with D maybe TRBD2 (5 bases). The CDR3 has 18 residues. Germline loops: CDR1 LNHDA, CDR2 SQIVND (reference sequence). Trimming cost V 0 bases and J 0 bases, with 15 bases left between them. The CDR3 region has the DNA TGTGCCAGTAGTATAGATCCCCCATTGGGGAGCTCCTACAATGAGCAGTTCTTC. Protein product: CASSIDPPLGSSYNEQFF.

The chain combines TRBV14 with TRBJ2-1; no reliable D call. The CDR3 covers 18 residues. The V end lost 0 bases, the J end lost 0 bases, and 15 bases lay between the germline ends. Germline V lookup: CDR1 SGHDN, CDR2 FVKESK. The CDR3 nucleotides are TGTGCCAGCAGCCAAGATTGGGCCCATATGAGCTCCTACAATGAGCAGTTCTTC. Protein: CASSQDWAHMSSYNEQFF.

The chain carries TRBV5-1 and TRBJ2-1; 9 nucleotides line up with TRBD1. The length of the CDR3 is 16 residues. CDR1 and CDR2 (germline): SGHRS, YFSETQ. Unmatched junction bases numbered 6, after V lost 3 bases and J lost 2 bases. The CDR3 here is CASSSGQGYPYNEQFF. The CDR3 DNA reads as TGCGCCAGCAGCTCGGGACAGGGCTACCCCTACAATGAGCAGTTCTTC.

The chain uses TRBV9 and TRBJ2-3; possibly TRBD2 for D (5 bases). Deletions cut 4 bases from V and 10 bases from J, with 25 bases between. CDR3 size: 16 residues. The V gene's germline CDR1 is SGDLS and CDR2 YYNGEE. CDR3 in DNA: TGTGCCAGCAGCCCGCCGTGGATAACCGATGGGAGTGCGCAGTATTTT. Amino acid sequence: CASSPPWITDGSAQYF. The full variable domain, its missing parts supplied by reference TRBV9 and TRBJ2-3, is DSGVTQTPKHLITATGQRVTLRCSPRSGDLSVYWYQQSLDQGLQFLIQYYNGEERAKGNILERFSAQQFPDLHSELNLSSLELGDSALYFCASSPPWITDGSAQYFGPGTRLTVL.

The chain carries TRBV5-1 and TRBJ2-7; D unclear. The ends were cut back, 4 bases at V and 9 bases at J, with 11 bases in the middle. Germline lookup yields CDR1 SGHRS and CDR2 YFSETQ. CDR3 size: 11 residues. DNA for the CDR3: TGCGCCAGCAGCCTGCTAAGTCGGCAGTACTTC. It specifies CASSLLSRQYF.

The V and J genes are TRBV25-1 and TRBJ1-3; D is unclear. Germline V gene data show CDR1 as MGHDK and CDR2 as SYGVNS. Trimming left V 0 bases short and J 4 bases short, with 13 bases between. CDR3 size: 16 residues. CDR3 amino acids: CASSEYRNMAGNTIYF. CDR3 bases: TGTGCCAGCAGTGAATACCGCAACATGGCCGGAAACACCATATATTTT. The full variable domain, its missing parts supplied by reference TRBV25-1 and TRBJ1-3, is EADIYQTPRYLVIGTGKKITLECSQTMGHDKMYWYQQDPGMELHLIHYSYGVNSTEKGDLSSESTVSRIRTEHFPLTLESARPSHTSQYLCASSEYRNMAGNTIYFGEGSWLTVV.